Each of the 16 T cell receptor beta chains below was sequenced from the same sample in a study of blood T cell repertoires in COVID-19. The protocol was immunoSEQ multiplex PCR, while the TCRdb copy is restricted to in-frame clones and leaves out a portion. Of fewer than 350,000 clones in the sample, about 86% were seen once. The sample was peripheral blood. Receptors were obtained from a young woman with COVID-19, enrolled during active disease.

The chain employs TRBV3-1 (or the pseudogene TRBV3-2) and TRBJ2-1; 8 bases match TRBD2. Trimming removed 2 bases from V and 1 base from J; junction bases left unmatched: 10. From germline, CDR1 is LGHDT and CDR2 YNNKEL (reference sequence). This CDR3 has 18 amino acids. CDR3 amino acids: CASSQIAGGRASYNEQFF. The CDR3 nucleotides are TGTGCCAGCAGCCAAATCGCGGGGGGCCGGGCGTCCTACAATGAGCAGTTCTTC.

V usage is TRBV2 and J usage is TRBJ1-1; D not resolved. CDR1 SNHLY and CDR2 FYNNEI come from the germline V gene. The CDR3 loop spans 12 amino acids. Trimming left V 11 bases short and J 5 bases short, with 15 bases between. The CDR3 DNA reads as TGTGCCTTCCGGGATGGTGGAACTGAAGCTTTCTTT. It encodes CAFRDGGTEAFF.

This sequence joins TRBV5-1 and TRBJ1-1; maybe TRBD1 (5 bases). Germline V gene sequence: CDR1 SGHRS, CDR2 YFSETQ. The CDR3 covers 14 residues. V shed 4 bases and J shed 5 bases, with 15 bases lying between them. CDR3 bases: TGCGCCAGCAGCCCGATACAGGTAAATACTGAAGCTTTCTTT. This sequence encodes CASSPIQVNTEAFF.

This clone has just one count. The rearrangement joins TRBV27 to TRBJ2-7; 12 bases are a match to TRBD2. The CDR3 is 16 amino acids. Germline CDR1 is MNHEY and CDR2 is SMNVEV (reference sequence). V gave up 3 bases and J gave up 5 bases; unmatched junction bases: 8. CDR3 loop: CASSLVLAGGPDEQYF. CDR3 in DNA: TGTGCCAGCAGTTTGGTGCTAGCGGGGGGGCCGGACGAGCAGTACTTC.

The DNA for the CDR3 is TGTGCCAGCAGCCACCGGACTAGCGGCACCTACGAGCAGTACTTC. Its protein product is CASSHRTSGTYEQYF. The J gene is TRBJ2-7, the V gene TRBV4-2; the match to TRBD2 covers 10 bases. The CDR3 covers 15 residues. The V gene end was trimmed by 3 bases and the J gene end by 2 bases; junction bases not matched to a gene: 4. Per germline, CDR1 LGHNA and CDR2 YNFKEQ.

V and J are TRBV6-6 and TRBJ1-2; D is unresolved. Germline CDR1 MNHNY, CDR2 SVGAGI (reference sequence). V lost 5 bases and J lost 4, with 11 bases in between. The CDR3 consists of 13 residues. CDR3 DNA sequence: TGTGCCAGCAGTAACAGCTCCTTCTATGGCTACACCTTC. Translation: CASSNSSFYGYTF.

The V gene is TRBV6-5, the J gene TRBJ2-1, with D possibly matching TRBD1 (6 bases). Germline CDR1 MNHEY, CDR2 SVGAGI. Trimming removed 4 bases at V and 0 bases at J, with 13 bases between. The CDR3 has 16 residues. The CDR3 sequence is CASSSGTTNSYNEQFF. In DNA, the CDR3 is TGTGCCAGCAGTTCCGGGACAACTAACTCCTACAATGAGCAGTTCTTC.

Only a few counts were recorded for this clone. The CDR3 loop reads CASSPRGTSYEQYF. CDR3 nucleotides: TGTGCCAGTAGTCCGCGGGGGACCTCCTACGAGCAGTACTTC. The chain combines TRBV19 with TRBJ2-7, with 7 bases fitting TRBD2. Trimming cost V 5 bases and J 0 bases; bases outside gene matches: 4. Germline CDR1 is LNHDA and CDR2 is SQIVND (reference sequence). This CDR3 region has 14 residues. Together with reference TRBV19 and TRBJ2-7, the CDR3 gives the full variable domain: DGGITQSPKYLFRKEGQNVTLSCEQNLNHDAMYWYRQDPGQGLRLIYYSQIVNDFQKGDIAEGYSVSREKKESFPLTVTSAQKNPTAFYLCASSPRGTSYEQYFGPGTRLTVT.

The rearrangement links TRBV2 to TRBJ2-6; the match to TRBD1 covers 8 bases. Germline-derived CDR1 and CDR2 are SNHLY and FYNNEI. J was trimmed by 4 bases and V by 5 bases; bases with no gene match: 7. The CDR3 runs to 16 residues. CDR3 in DNA: TGTGCCAGCAGTCCCCGGACAGGGACCGGGGCCAACGTCCTGACTTTC. It codes for CASSPRTGTGANVLTF.

This clone was seen a few times. This sequence joins TRBV6-4 and TRBJ1-5, with 9 bases identical to TRBD1. This CDR3 has 14 residues. CDR1 is MRHNA and CDR2 is SNTAGT in the germline V gene. V dropped 3 bases and J dropped 6; count of bases not matched to a gene: 3. The CDR3 DNA reads TGTGCCAGCAGTGAGGGACAGGGCTCTCAGCCCCAGCATTTT. It translates to CASSEGQGSQPQHF.

The chain employs TRBV27 and TRBJ1-1; the D is unclear. The germline V and J ends were trimmed by 5 bases and 2 bases, with 12 bases remaining between them. The germline V gene encodes CDR1 MNHEY and CDR2 SMNVEV (reference sequence). There are 14 residues in the CDR3. CDR3 nucleotides: TGTGCCAGCAGTAGCCACCCAACTAACACTGAAGCTTTCTTT. Amino acid sequence: CASSSHPTNTEAFF.

The rearrangement links TRBV19 to TRBJ2-1; possible D gene TRBD1, 7 bases. CDR1 is LNHDA, CDR2 SQIVND, per germline (reference sequence). This CDR3 region has 14 residues. The germline V and J ends were trimmed by 4 bases and 7 bases, with 14 bases remaining between them. The CDR3 DNA follows: TGTGCCAGTAGTACAGGGGGGACAGCAAATGAGCAGTTCTTC. Protein sequence: CASSTGGTANEQFF.

This clone has a single count. This chain uses TRBV27 with TRBJ2-5, with a weak D call TRBD1 (6 bases). In germline, CDR1 is MNHEY, CDR2 SMNVEV (reference sequence). The CDR3 loop spans 14 amino acids. Trimming shortened V by 5 bases and J by 5 bases, and 15 bases separated the two germline ends. The CDR3 bases are TGTGCCAGCAGTCTCAGGGGAATTAGGGAGACCCAGTACTTC. Translating it yields CASSLRGIRETQYF.

This clone was counted only a few times. J is TRBJ2-7 and V is TRBV5-6; maybe TRBD1 (5 bases). The CDR3 totals 14 residues. The V gene lost 1 base and the J gene lost 2 bases, with 10 bases spanning the gap. Per the germline V gene, CDR1 is SGHDT and CDR2 is YYEEEE. The chain's CDR3 is CASSLSPGTYEQYF. The CDR3, as DNA: TGTGCCAGCAGCTTGTCGCCAGGGACCTACGAGCAGTACTTC.

The V gene is TRBV5-1, the J gene TRBJ1-4, with TRBD1 matching 9 bases. V was clipped by 4 bases and J by 4 bases; unmatched bases: 5. The CDR3 is 15 amino acids. CDR1 is SGHRS, CDR2 YFSETQ, per germline. The CDR3 here is CASSPGQGDNEKLFF. The CDR3, as DNA: TGCGCCAGCAGCCCGGGACAGGGAGATAATGAAAAACTGTTTTTT.

The V call is TRBV11-3, the J call TRBJ2-2; unclear D gene. The CDR3 consists of 15 residues. The germline V and J ends were trimmed by 8 bases and 0 bases, with 13 bases remaining between them. Germline V gives CDR1 SGHNT, CDR2 YENEEA. CDR3 coding DNA: TGTGCCAGCGGTATTGCCGGTCCGAACACCGGGGAGCTGTTTTTT. Translation: CASGIAGPNTGELFF.